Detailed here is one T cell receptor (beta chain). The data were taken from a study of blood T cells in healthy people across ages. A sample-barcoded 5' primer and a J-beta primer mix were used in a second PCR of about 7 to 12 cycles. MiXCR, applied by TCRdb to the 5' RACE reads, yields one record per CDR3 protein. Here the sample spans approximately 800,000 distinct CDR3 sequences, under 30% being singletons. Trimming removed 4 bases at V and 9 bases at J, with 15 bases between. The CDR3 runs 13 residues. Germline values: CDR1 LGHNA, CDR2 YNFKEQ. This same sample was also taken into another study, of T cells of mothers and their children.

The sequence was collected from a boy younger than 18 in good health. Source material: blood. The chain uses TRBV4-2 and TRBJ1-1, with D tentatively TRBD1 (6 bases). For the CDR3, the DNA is TGTGCCAGCAGCCGAGAACAGGGAGGTCAAGCTTTCTTT. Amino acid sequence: CASSREQGGQAFF.